One and the same sample provided the 8 T cell receptor beta chains below, sequenced in a study of CD8+CD57+ T cells in acquired aplastic anemia. TCR beta VDJ and CDR3 were profiled, and genomic DNA was the template. TCRdb redid the calling of the reads with MiXCR, one entry per CDR3 protein. The sample lists around 170,000 distinct CDR3 sequences, about half occurring once. What was sequenced was sorted CD4+, CD8+, or CD8+CD57+ T cells (not recorded which) from PBMCs. The receptor source for this set is a human donor in good health.

The gene calls are TRBV24-1 and TRBJ1-2, with D unresolved. From germline, CDR1 is KGHDR and CDR2 SFDVKD. V was shortened by 8 bases and J by 2 bases, with 8 bases between the two germline ends. The CDR3 has 12 amino acids. CDR3 DNA: TGTGCCACCATGGGGATGAACTATGGCTACACCTTC. Translated, it gives CATMGMNYGYTF.

The chain has TRBV9 and TRBJ2-7, with TRBD2 as a possible D gene (6 bases). The CDR3 is 14 residues long. Germline V gives CDR1 SGDLS, CDR2 YYNGEE. Trimming stripped 0 bases from V and 2 bases from J, with 9 bases between. CDR3 amino acids: CASSVGGGTYEQYF. CDR3 nucleotide sequence: TGTGCCAGCAGCGTAGGTGGGGGGACCTACGAGCAGTACTTC.

This clonotype has a handful of counts. V usage is TRBV5-8 and J usage is TRBJ2-5; D is perhaps TRBD2 (7 bases). The germline V gene encodes CDR1 SGHTS and CDR2 YDEGEE. The CDR3 is made up of 15 amino acids. V shed 4 bases and J shed 7 bases, with 20 bases lying between them. CDR3: CASSHAGAIRGTQYF. For the CDR3, the DNA is TGTGCCAGCAGCCACGCGGGGGCAATAAGGGGGACCCAGTACTTC.

The chain combines TRBV7-9 with TRBJ1-2; no clear D gene. This CDR3 contains 11 residues. CDR1 is SEHNR and CDR2 is FQNEAQ in the germline V gene (reference sequence). V lost 11 bases to trimming and J lost 3 bases, with 10 bases between them. For the CDR3, the DNA is TGTGCCCTAGCAGAAGACTATGGCTACACCTTC. It encodes CALAEDYGYTF.

This clonotype has a count of ten or more. This chain links TRBV13 with TRBJ2-5, with a tentative D call TRBD2 (6 bases). Germline assignment: CDR1 PRHDT and CDR2 FYEKMQ (reference sequence). Trimming stripped 0 bases from V and 4 bases from J, with 12 bases between. This CDR3 region has 15 residues. The CDR3 reads CASSLGGRGLETQYF. Written as DNA, the CDR3 is TGTGCCAGCAGCTTAGGCGGGAGAGGACTAGAGACCCAGTACTTC.

This clonotype showed up just a few times. The chain employs TRBV18 and TRBJ2-2, with TRBD1 identical over 7 bases. V was pared by 3 bases and J by 2 bases, with 3 bases of the junction left unmatched. Germline CDR1 KGHSH, CDR2 LQKENI. The CDR3 length is 15 residues. For the CDR3, the DNA is TGTGCCAGCTCACCCCGACAGGGAAACACCGGGGAGCTGTTTTTT. This encodes CASSPRQGNTGELFF.

The chain recombines TRBV11-2 with TRBJ2-7; possibly TRBD2 for D (6 bases). The CDR3 contains 16 residues. The germline CDR1 and CDR2 sequences are SGHAT and FQNNGV. Trimming left V 4 bases short and J 0 bases short, with 16 bases between. Here the CDR3 reads CASSWRGLGSSYEQYF. CDR3 bases: TGTGCCAGCAGCTGGAGAGGTCTCGGGAGCTCCTACGAGCAGTACTTC.

A note on this clonotype: Because the CDR3 is missing its conserved closing phenylalanine or tryptophan, this is likely a read error. The chain recombines TRBV7-8 with TRBJ2-5; D might be TRBD2 (6 bases). V was clipped by 1 base and J by 9 bases, with 6 bases between them. The CDR3 length is 11 residues. Per germline, CDR1 SGHVS and CDR2 FQNEAQ. The chain's CDR3 is CASSLGEAQYS. CDR3 nucleotides: TGTGCCAGCAGCTTAGGGGAGGCCCAGTACTCC.